The T cell receptor beta chain described here comes from a study of T cell responses to AZD1222 COVID-19 vaccine. The table came from immunoSEQ multiplex PCR; TCRdb's copy has only in-frame clones and leaves some out. The data contain 200,000 to 250,000 clones, approximately 94% of them singletons. Germline CDR1 LGHDT, CDR2 YNNKEL (reference sequence). With 1 base removed from V and 1 base from J, the gap between germline ends came to 11 bases. This CDR3 has 15 amino acids. The chain has TRBV3-1 (or the pseudogene TRBV3-2) and TRBJ2-7; a possible D gene is TRBD2 (5 bases). The sequences come from peripheral blood, collected 28 days after the second dose of the MenACWY control vaccine. The sequence was collected from an adult who received the MenACWY meningococcal vaccine as a control. The CDR3 spells CASSQAPSPSYEQYF. The CDR3, as DNA: TGTGCCAGCAGCCAAGCCCCTAGCCCTTCCTACGAGCAGTACTTC.